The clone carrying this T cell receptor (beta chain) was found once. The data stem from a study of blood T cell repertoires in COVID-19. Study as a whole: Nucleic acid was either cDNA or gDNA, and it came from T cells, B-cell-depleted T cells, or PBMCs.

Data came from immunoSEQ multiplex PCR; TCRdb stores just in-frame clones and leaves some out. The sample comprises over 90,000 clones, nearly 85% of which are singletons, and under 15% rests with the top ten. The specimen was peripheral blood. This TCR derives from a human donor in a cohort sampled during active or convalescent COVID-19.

The CDR3 DNA sequence: TGTGCCAGCAGTAGGGGTTCGTTGACTTATGGCTACACCTTC. Translating gives CASSRGSLTYGYTF. The V call is TRBV6-2 or TRBV6-3, the J call TRBJ1-2; possible D gene TRBD1, 5 bases. In germline, CDR1 is MNHEY, CDR2 SVGEGT. V lost 5 bases and J lost 5, with 15 bases in between. CDR3 size: 14 residues.